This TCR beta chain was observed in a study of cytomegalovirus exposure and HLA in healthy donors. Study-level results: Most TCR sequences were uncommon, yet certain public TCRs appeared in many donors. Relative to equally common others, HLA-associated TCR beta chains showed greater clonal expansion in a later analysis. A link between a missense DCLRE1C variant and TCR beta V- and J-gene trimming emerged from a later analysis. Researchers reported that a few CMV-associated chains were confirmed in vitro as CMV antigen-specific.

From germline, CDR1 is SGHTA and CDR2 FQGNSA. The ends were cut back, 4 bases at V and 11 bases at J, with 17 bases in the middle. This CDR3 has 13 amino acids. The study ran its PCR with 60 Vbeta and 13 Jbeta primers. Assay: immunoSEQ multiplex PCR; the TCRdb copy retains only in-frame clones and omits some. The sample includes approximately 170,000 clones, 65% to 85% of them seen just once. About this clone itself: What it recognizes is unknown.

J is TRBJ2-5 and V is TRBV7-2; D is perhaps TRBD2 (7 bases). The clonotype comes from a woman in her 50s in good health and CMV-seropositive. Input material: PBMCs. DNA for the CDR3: TGTGCCAGCAGCTCGTCCACAGGGAGGGAGCAGTACTTC. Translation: CASSSSTGREQYF.